This T cell receptor (beta chain) was sequenced during a study of cytomegalovirus exposure and HLA in healthy donors. Points from the study as a whole: When presence/absence was analysed, sequencing depth was taken to be roughly uniform across donors. Association of roughly 18,000 TCR beta sequences with HLA alleles was found at 0.05 false discovery rate in a later analysis.

Primers included in the PCR were 60 Vbeta and 13 Jbeta primers. TCRdb's copy holds only in-frame clones and misses some; the assay was immunoSEQ multiplex PCR. The table shows 96,000 or so clones, with roughly 74% occurring only once. With regard to this clone: Antigen specificity is unknown.

Samples came from healthy bone marrow donors. Nominally healthy donors were sampled, though unrecorded immune exposures were likely. This TCR was sampled from a female donor in good health and CMV-seropositive. Source material: PBMCs.

The CDR3 sequence is CASRPEGGRDTQYF. In DNA, the CDR3 is TGCGCCAGCAGGCCAGAGGGCGGGCGGGATACGCAGTATTTT. This chain connects TRBV5-1 to TRBJ2-3; TRBD2 is a possible D gene (5 bases). Trimming removed 5 bases at V and 6 bases at J, with 16 bases between. CDR3 length: 14 amino acids. Germline CDR1 and CDR2: SGHRS and YFSETQ.